A selection of T cell receptor beta chains follows, all from one sample in a study of T-cell memory formation after mild COVID-19. MiXCR was run by TCRdb on the 5' RACE reads, yielding one entry per CDR3 protein. The sample has 400,000 or so distinct CDR3 sequences, about 20% seen once. The specimen sequenced was PBMCs or a T cell subset sorted from them (not recorded which). These receptors originate from an adult woman who had mild COVID-19 (a few samples of this study predate the infection). Cell type and time point are not known. Each CDR3 is given with its conserved first and last residue. A D gene is named only where the DNA matches it firmly. Where a row states a size, it is once, few, many or the class of an expanded clone; other rows omit it.

cdr3_nt: TGCAGCGTTGTAGCGGCCGCCTACGAGCAGTACTTC
cdr3_aa: CSVVAAAYEQYF
j_call: TRBJ2-7
clone_size: many
d_call: -
v_call: TRBV29-1

cdr3_nt: TGCGCCAGCACACAGGGGGGCACTGAAGCTTTCTTT
cdr3_aa: CASTQGGTEAFF
j_call: TRBJ1-1
clone_size: -
d_call: TRBD1
v_call: TRBV10-2

cdr3_nt: TGTGCCAGCAGCGTCTCGGGACAGGGGCCCTACGAGCAGTACTTC
cdr3_aa: CASSVSGQGPYEQYF
j_call: TRBJ2-7
clone_size: few
d_call: TRBD1
v_call: TRBV7-6

cdr3_nt: TGTGCCAGCAGCTCTCTAGCGGGCGACTACCCCAATGAGCAGTTCTTC
cdr3_aa: CASSSLAGDYPNEQFF
j_call: TRBJ2-1
clone_size: few
d_call: TRBD2
v_call: TRBV7-9

cdr3_nt: TGTGCCAGCAGCCAGCGGGACAAGGTGTCGAATGAGCAGTTCTTC
cdr3_aa: CASSQRDKVSNEQFF
j_call: TRBJ2-1
clone_size: -
d_call: -
v_call: TRBV5-4

cdr3_nt: TGTGCCAGCAGTCCTCCAGACAGTCTAACAGATACGCAGTATTTT
cdr3_aa: CASSPPDSLTDTQYF
j_call: TRBJ2-3
clone_size: -
d_call: -
v_call: TRBV28

cdr3_nt: TGCAGTGCCGAGACGGAGGGAAGGCAGTACTTC
cdr3_aa: CSAETEGRQYF
j_call: TRBJ2-7
clone_size: -
d_call: -
v_call: TRBV20-1

cdr3_nt: TGCGCCAGCAGCCAAGGGGACGGGACAGGGGGCTTATTTGGTACCTTC
cdr3_aa: CASSQGDGTGGLFGTF
j_call: TRBJ1-2
clone_size: few
d_call: TRBD1
v_call: TRBV4-1

cdr3_nt: TGTGCCAGCTCACCACGACAGGGGGTGACTGAAGCTTTCTTT
cdr3_aa: CASSPRQGVTEAFF
j_call: TRBJ1-1
clone_size: -
d_call: TRBD1
v_call: TRBV18

cdr3_nt: TGTGCCTTCTCCAGGGTGAACACTGAAGCTTTCTTT
cdr3_aa: CAFSRVNTEAFF
j_call: TRBJ1-1
clone_size: few
d_call: -
v_call: TRBV30